The next 29 T cell receptor beta chains were all read from a single sample in a study of blood T cell repertoires in COVID-19. Sequencing used immunoSEQ multiplex PCR; TCRdb keeps in-frame clones, though not all of them. The data show 250,000 or so clones, roughly 89% seen once. Sequencing was done on a sample of peripheral blood. Receptors originate from a woman under 40 with active or convalescent COVID-19.

Worth noting for this clone: Relative to the germline gene, one junction end is altered; a read error may explain this. The chain is built from TRBV6-5 and TRBJ1-1, with D unclear. Germline lookup yields CDR1 MNHEY and CDR2 SVGAGI. The length of the CDR3 is 13 residues. CDR3 loop: CASSYSYDTEAFF. Written as DNA, the CDR3 is TGTGCCAGCAGTTACTCTTACGACACCGAAGCTTTCTTT.

The CDR3 DNA sequence: TGTGCCAGCAGTTTCGACAGAAACACTGAAGCTTTCTTT. Translation: CASSFDRNTEAFF. The chain is built from TRBV5-6 and TRBJ1-1, with D possibly matching TRBD1 (5 bases). V lost 5 bases to trimming and J lost 2 bases, with 10 bases between them. The CDR3 has 13 amino acids. CDR1 SGHDT and CDR2 YYEEEE come from the germline V gene.

The V and J genes are TRBV19 and TRBJ2-3; D may be TRBD2 (6 bases). CDR3 size: 15 residues. Germline V gene lookup returns CDR1 LNHDA and CDR2 SQIVND (reference sequence). Trimming removed 3 bases at V and 2 bases at J, with 12 bases between. The CDR3 region is CASSIGAGSTDTQYF. CDR3 nucleotide sequence: TGTGCCAGTAGTATCGGTGCGGGGTCCACAGATACGCAGTATTTT.

This clone has a single count. The CDR3 loop is CASSLSYRGETQYF. CDR3 in DNA: TGTGCCAGCAGTTTATCATACAGGGGTGAGACCCAGTACTTC. The chain couples TRBV28 to TRBJ2-5; TRBD1 agrees at 7 bases. Looked up from germline, CDR1 is MDHEN and CDR2 is SYDVKM. This CDR3 contains 14 residues. V lost 1 base and J lost 5; bases outside the gene matches: 4.

The chain joins TRBV10-3 to TRBJ2-5, with TRBD2 matching 11 bases. There are 15 residues in the CDR3. The germline gives CDR1 ENHRY, CDR2 SYGVKD. V lost 8 bases to trimming and J lost 5 bases; unmatched junction nucleotides: 10. CDR3 sequence reads: CAIGLAGGPMETQYF. The CDR3 DNA reads as TGTGCCATCGGATTAGCGGGGGGGCCTATGGAGACCCAGTACTTC.

The chain employs TRBV23-1 and TRBJ2-5; D is possibly TRBD2 (5 bases). TRBV23-1 is placed among ORFs of uncertain function. Trimming took 3 bases from V and 4 from J, leaving 6 bases between them. The CDR3 is 12 residues long. The CDR3 is CASSQGRETQYF. CDR3 coding DNA: TGCGCCAGCAGTCAGGGGAGAGAGACCCAGTACTTC.

The chain couples TRBV7-2 to TRBJ1-3; 8 bases are a match to TRBD1. Germline V gives CDR1 SGHTA, CDR2 FQGNSA. The CDR3 spans 15 residues. The V and J ends lost 3 bases and 4 bases, in that order; junction bases with no gene match: 5. The CDR3 spells CASSFLRDRGNTIYF. The CDR3 coding sequence is TGTGCCAGCAGCTTCCTCCGGGACAGGGGAAACACCATATATTTT.

The chain links TRBV27 to TRBJ2-2; no clear D gene. The CDR3 is 14 amino acids. V dropped 7 bases and J dropped 0 bases, with 9 bases sitting between them. The V gene's germline CDR1 is MNHEY and CDR2 SMNVEV (reference sequence). This CDR3 reads CASNPFSNTGELFF. In DNA, the CDR3 is TGTGCCAGCAATCCCTTTTCGAACACCGGGGAGCTGTTTTTT.

V is TRBV28 and J is TRBJ1-2, with 9 bases fitting TRBD1. The V gene's germline CDR1 is MDHEN and CDR2 SYDVKM. V was pared by 5 bases and J by 3 bases, with 7 bases of the junction left unmatched. CDR3 length equals 15 residues. The CDR3 spells CASSPPGQGYYGYTF. For the CDR3, the DNA is TGTGCCAGCAGTCCTCCGGGACAGGGATACTATGGCTACACCTTC.

The V gene is TRBV18, the J gene TRBJ1-6; D gene unclear. CDR3 length: 15 residues. Trimming pared 6 bases from V and 2 bases from J, leaving 11 bases between. CDR1 is KGHSH, CDR2 LQKENI, per germline. CDR3 coding DNA: TGTGCCAGCTCGCCCAGTAGCACCTATAATTCACCCCTCCACTTT. Its translation is CASSPSSTYNSPLHF.

CDR3 nucleotide sequence: TGTGCCAGCAGCCTCGGCTGGCGGGGGGGCTCCTACGAGCAGTACTTC. Its protein is CASSLGWRGGSYEQYF. The chain recombines TRBV14 with TRBJ2-7, with TRBD2 matching 9 bases. With 4 bases clipped from V and 0 bases from J, the junction kept 7 bases outside the gene matches. The CDR3 runs to 16 residues. Germline CDR1 SGHDN, CDR2 FVKESK.

This chain links TRBV2 with TRBJ1-6; a possible D gene is TRBD1 (6 bases). The V gene's germline CDR1 is SNHLY and CDR2 FYNNEI. The length of the CDR3 is 14 residues. Trimming took 4 bases from V and 6 from J, leaving 10 bases between them. The CDR3 nucleotides are TGTGCCAGCAGTGTTGAGGACAGTAATTCACCCCTCCACTTT. It encodes CASSVEDSNSPLHF.

The chain carries TRBV6-1 and TRBJ1-2; D remains ambiguous. This CDR3 has 13 amino acids. Per germline, CDR1 MNHNS and CDR2 SASEGT. V lost 2 bases and J 8 bases, leaving 12 bases between the germline ends. CDR3 protein: CASSEREVGGYTF. The CDR3 DNA reads as TGTGCCAGCAGTGAAAGGGAGGTCGGGGGCTACACCTTC.

This clone turned up a few times. The rearrangement joins TRBV30 to TRBJ1-4; 7 positions agree with TRBD1. V was pared by 2 bases and J by 5 bases, with 5 bases of the junction left unmatched. CDR1 is GTSNPN, CDR2 SVGIG, per germline (reference sequence). The CDR3 is 14 residues long. The CDR3 DNA reads TGTGCCTGGAGTACGGGACAGCCCAATGAAAAACTGTTTTTT. Its translation is CAWSTGQPNEKLFF.

This clone was seen once. The CDR3 coding sequence is TGTGCCAGCGGAGGAGACATCTACTATGGCTACACCTTC. It specifies CASGGDIYYGYTF. The rearrangement uses TRBV6-5 and TRBJ1-2; unclear D gene. The CDR3 is 13 amino acids. CDR1 is MNHEY, CDR2 SVGAGI, per germline. V lost 8 bases to trimming and J lost 3 bases, with 13 bases between them.

This rearrangement joins TRBV9 to TRBJ1-1; 8 nucleotides align to TRBD1. J was trimmed by 4 bases and V by 4 bases; bases with no gene match: 6. This CDR3 is built from 14 residues. The germline V gene encodes CDR1 SGDLS and CDR2 YYNGEE. The CDR3 bases are TGTGCCAGCAGCCCAACAGGGGGTAGCACTGAAGCTTTCTTT. Its protein is CASSPTGGSTEAFF.

Comment on this clone: The junction differs from germline at one of its ends, possibly a read error. The chain uses TRBV5-1 and TRBJ1-1; 7 bases are a match to TRBD1. The germline CDR1 and CDR2 sequences are SGHRS and YFSETQ. The CDR3 extends over 14 amino acids. Here the CDR3 reads CASSPNLGGTEVFF. The CDR3 region has the DNA TGCGCCAGCAGCCCTAACCTAGGGGGCACTGAAGTTTTCTTT. Full variable domain (missing parts from reference TRBV5-1 and TRBJ1-1): KAGVTQTPRYLIKTRGQQVTLSCSPISGHRSVSWYQQTPGQGLQFLFEYFSETQRNKGNFPGRFSGRQFSNSRSEMNVSTLELGDSALYLCASSPNLGGTEVFFGQGTRLTVV.

The gene calls are TRBV5-1 and TRBJ1-2; D perhaps matches TRBD1 (6 bases). Germline V lookup: CDR1 SGHRS, CDR2 YFSETQ. The CDR3 contains 16 residues. V dropped 0 bases and J dropped 0 bases, with 12 bases sitting between them. CDR3: CASSLGPTGSNYGYTF. The CDR3 coding sequence is TGCGCCAGCAGCTTGGGCCCGACAGGCTCTAACTATGGCTACACCTTC. Full variable domain (rest looked up from reference TRBV5-1 and TRBJ1-2): KAGVTQTPRYLIKTRGQQVTLSCSPISGHRSVSWYQQTPGQGLQFLFEYFSETQRNKGNFPGRFSGRQFSNSRSEMNVSTLELGDSALYLCASSLGPTGSNYGYTFGSGTRLTVV.

The V and J genes are TRBV4-1 and TRBJ2-7; D perhaps matches TRBD1 (5 bases). CDR1 is MGHRA, CDR2 YSYEKL, per germline. The ends were cut back, 4 bases at V and 1 base at J, with 11 bases in the middle. CDR3 length: 14 amino acids. Here the CDR3 DNA reads TGCGCCAGCAGCCGTGAGCAGGGTTCCTACGAGCAGTACTTC. It yields the protein CASSREQGSYEQYF.

As for this clone: This sample also contains other DNA sequences that code for the same CDR3. The chain employs TRBV6-5 and TRBJ2-1, with D maybe TRBD2 (5 bases). Germline V CDR1 and CDR2: MNHEY, SVGAGI. Trimming removed 3 bases from V and 1 base from J, with 13 bases in between. The CDR3 runs to 16 residues. The CDR3 bases are TGTGCCAGCAGTTATTCTACGGGGAGTTCCTACAATGAGCAGTTCTTC. As protein: CASSYSTGSSYNEQFF.

The chain combines TRBV9 with TRBJ1-1; no firm D call. V was clipped by 0 bases and J by 3 bases, with 15 bases between them. Germline lookup yields CDR1 SGDLS and CDR2 YYNGEE. The CDR3 totals 16 residues. CDR3 DNA sequence: TGTGCCAGCAGCGTAGGAAGTACGGGTCACTACACTGAAGCTTTCTTT. This translates into CASSVGSTGHYTEAFF.

The chain couples TRBV5-6 to TRBJ1-5, with 7 bases that match TRBD1. Germline V gives CDR1 SGHDT, CDR2 YYEEEE. This CDR3 comprises 15 residues. Losses at the gene ends were 0 bases for V and 0 bases for J; bases not matched to a gene: 0. The CDR3 protein is CASSLGTGSNQPQHF. The DNA of the CDR3 is TGTGCCAGCAGCTTGGGGACAGGTAGCAATCAGCCCCAGCATTTT.

This clone was recorded once. This rearrangement joins TRBV19 to TRBJ2-7; tentative D call: TRBD2 (6 bases). This CDR3 contains 14 residues. From germline, CDR1 is LNHDA and CDR2 SQIVND (reference sequence). The V and J ends lost 8 bases and 6 bases respectively, with 20 bases between them. CDR3 sequence: CASEELAGGGEQYF. DNA of the CDR3: TGTGCCAGTGAGGAGCTAGCCGGGGGTGGCGAGCAGTACTTC.

The J gene is TRBJ1-2, the V gene TRBV14; 9 bases align to TRBD1. CDR1 and CDR2 (germline): SGHDN, FVKESK. The CDR3 runs 13 residues. The trim removed 7 bases at V and 5 bases at J, leaving 5 bases unmatched. In nucleotides, the CDR3 is TGTGCCAGCACCAGACAGGGGGTTTATGGCTACACCTTC. Protein sequence: CASTRQGVYGYTF.

This clone was seen only a few times. This sequence joins TRBV15 and TRBJ2-3, with 11 bases that match TRBD1. CDR3 size: 15 residues. Germline V gene lookup returns CDR1 LNHNV and CDR2 YYDKDF (reference sequence). V was pared by 0 bases and J by 6 bases, with 2 bases of the junction left unmatched. This chain's CDR3 is CATSRDGTGGDTQYF. In nucleotides, the CDR3 is TGTGCCACCAGCAGAGACGGGACAGGGGGGGATACGCAGTATTTT. Based on the CDR3 plus reference TRBV15 and TRBJ2-3, the full variable domain is DAMVIQNPRYQVTQFGKPVTLSCSQTLNHNVMYWYQQKSSQAPKLLFHYYDKDFNNEADTPDNFQSRRPNTSFCFLDIRSPGLGDTAMYLCATSRDGTGGDTQYFGPGTRLTVL.

The genes are TRBV27 and TRBJ2-1; possibly TRBD2 for D (6 bases). V lost 7 bases and J 8 bases, leaving 18 bases between the germline ends. The CDR3 sequence is 14 residues long. CDR1 and CDR2 from the germline V gene are MNHEY and SMNVEV (reference sequence). The CDR3 DNA reads TGTGCCAGCATCGCGGGGCGTGGGTTGGATGAGCAGTTCTTC. Encoded protein: CASIAGRGLDEQFF.

This chain joins TRBV7-2 and TRBJ2-3; possible D gene TRBD2, 5 bases. Germline loops: CDR1 SGHTA, CDR2 FQGNSA. V lost 4 bases, J lost 1 base, and 9 bases lay in between. The CDR3 is 14 residues long. The CDR3 DNA is TGTGCCAGCAGCTCTCGTAGCGGCACAGATACGCAGTATTTT. This sequence encodes CASSSRSGTDTQYF.

The chain uses TRBV28 and TRBJ2-5; possibly TRBD2 for D (6 bases). V lost 7 bases, J lost 5 bases, and 20 bases lay in between. Germline CDR1 MDHEN, CDR2 SYDVKM. The CDR3 loop spans 15 amino acids. In nucleotides, the CDR3 is TGTGCCAGCACCCCAAATGGGGTCGGGAGCGAGACCCAGTACTTC. Translated, it gives CASTPNGVGSETQYF.

The chain has TRBV20-1 and TRBJ1-1; tentative D call: TRBD1 (6 bases). This CDR3 is built from 10 residues. Trimming took off 4 bases at V and 8 bases at J, with 8 bases between the two ends. Germline loops: CDR1 DFQATT, CDR2 SNEGSKA (reference sequence). DNA of the CDR3: TGCAGTGCTAACGACAGGGAAGCTTTCTTT. This codes for CSANDREAFF.